These 21 T cell receptor beta chains originate from one sample sequenced in a study of cytomegalovirus exposure and HLA in healthy donors. Both 60 Vbeta primers and 13 Jbeta primers went into the PCR. Generated by immunoSEQ multiplex PCR, the TCRdb table keeps only in-frame clones and is missing some. This sample carries roughly 120,000 clones, around 70% of them seen once, and the ten largest clones take around 10%. Material for sequencing was PBMCs. The source is a woman between 45 and 65 years old in good health and CMV-seropositive.

This chain links TRBV7-6 with TRBJ1-1; D uncertain. Germline CDR1 is SGHVS and CDR2 is FNYEAQ. The CDR3 is 13 residues long. Trimming took 6 bases from V and 2 from J, leaving 10 bases between them. In nucleotides, the CDR3 is TGTGCCAGCAGTTCAACACCCAACACTGAAGCTTTCTTT. Translated, it gives CASSSTPNTEAFF.

The chain carries TRBV28 and TRBJ1-5, with 9 bases fitting TRBD1. The V segment lost 6 bases and the J segment 6 bases; nucleotides outside the gene matches: 18. The germline V gene has CDR1 MDHEN and CDR2 SYDVKM. The CDR3 has 18 amino acids. The DNA of the CDR3 is TGTGCCAGCAGCCGAAGGGGGACAGGGCAACGGGAGGGTCAGCCCCAGCATTTT. Translation gives CASSRRGTGQREGQPQHF.

This rearrangement joins TRBV5-5 to TRBJ1-2, with 10 bases fitting TRBD1. Germline V gene data show CDR1 as SGHKS and CDR2 as YYEKEE (reference sequence). The V gene end was trimmed by 4 bases and the J gene end by 5 bases; junction bases not matched to a gene: 8. CDR3 length equals 15 residues. The CDR3 region has the DNA TGTGCCAGCAGCCAGACAGGGGGCCCGTTTTATGGCTACACCTTC. Protein: CASSQTGGPFYGYTF.

V and J are TRBV4-2 and TRBJ1-4; tentatively, D is TRBD1 (5 bases). The CDR3 length is 14 residues. Germline V gene data show CDR1 as LGHNA and CDR2 as YNFKEQ. With 8 bases removed from V and 2 bases from J, the gap between germline ends came to 12 bases. The CDR3 spells CASANRGTNEKLFF. The CDR3 DNA reads as TGTGCCAGCGCTAATCGGGGGACTAATGAAAAACTGTTTTTT.

The chain is built from TRBV7-9 and TRBJ1-4; D call uncertain. Germline assignment: CDR1 SEHNR and CDR2 FQNEAQ (reference sequence). V shed 1 base and J shed 5 bases, with 8 bases lying between them. The CDR3 spans 14 residues. The CDR3 reads CASSLVTGNEKLFF. The CDR3 DNA sequence: TGTGCCAGCAGCTTAGTTACGGGGAATGAAAAACTGTTTTTT.

The V call is TRBV4-3, the J call TRBJ1-6; D is perhaps TRBD1 (5 bases). The V gene lost 0 bases and the J gene lost 7 bases, with 16 bases spanning the gap. The CDR3 loop spans 17 amino acids. Germline assignment: CDR1 LGHNA and CDR2 YSLEER. CDR3 DNA: TGCGCCAGCAGCCAAGAGGGGGGACGGCGGTCGAATTCACCCCTCCACTTT. It codes for CASSQEGGRRSNSPLHF.

The chain recombines TRBV18 with TRBJ1-1, with a tentative D call TRBD1 (5 bases). CDR1 and CDR2 from the germline V gene are KGHSH and LQKENI. CDR3 length: 14 amino acids. Trimming cost V 0 bases and J 3 bases, with 8 bases left between them. CDR3 region: CASSPPAGYTEAFF. CDR3 DNA sequence: TGTGCCAGCTCACCACCCGCAGGGTACACTGAAGCTTTCTTT.

The chain links TRBV19 to TRBJ2-7, with unresolved D. The CDR3 is 13 amino acids. CDR1 is LNHDA, CDR2 SQIVND, per germline (reference sequence). V was pared by 6 bases and J by 3 bases, with 12 bases between. The CDR3 nucleotides read TGTGCCAGTAGCGCTACAGTAAACTACGAGCAGTACTTC. The encoded protein is CASSATVNYEQYF.

The CDR3 loop reads CATIGPNRGHGYTF. CDR3 coding DNA: TGTGCCACCATAGGGCCGAACAGGGGCCATGGCTACACCTTC. The genes are TRBV15 and TRBJ1-2; 7 nucleotides match TRBD1. Germline CDR1 is LNHNV and CDR2 is YYDKDF (reference sequence). The CDR3 sequence is 14 residues long. V trimming: 7 bases; J trimming: 6 bases; junction bases outside the gene matches: 11.

The chain employs TRBV25-1 and TRBJ1-2, with 7 bases identical to TRBD1. This CDR3 has 13 residues. Losses at the gene ends were 7 bases for V and 5 bases for J; bases not matched to a gene: 7. Germline V gene sequence: CDR1 MGHDK, CDR2 SYGVNS. The CDR3 loop is CASMRGTEYGYTF. As DNA, the CDR3 is TGTGCCAGCATGAGAGGGACAGAGTATGGCTACACCTTC.

The chain links TRBV19 to TRBJ2-1; D perhaps matches TRBD1 (6 bases). Per the germline V gene, CDR1 is LNHDA and CDR2 is SQIVND (reference sequence). The V gene lost 1 base and the J gene lost 4 bases, with 11 bases spanning the gap. The CDR3 spans 15 residues. The CDR3 DNA follows: TGTGCCAGTAGTATAGGTCCCCAGGGGTACAATGAGCAGTTCTTC. Translated: CASSIGPQGYNEQFF.

J is TRBJ2-3 and V is TRBV5-1; the match to TRBD2 covers 13 bases. Germline V gene data show CDR1 as SGHRS and CDR2 as YFSETQ. Losses at the gene ends were 4 bases for V and 2 bases for J; bases not matched to a gene: 10. This CDR3 is 18 amino acids long. CDR3 DNA sequence: TGCGCCAGCAGCCCGACGGGACTAGCGGGATCCTTCACAGATACGCAGTATTTT. Its protein product is CASSPTGLAGSFTDTQYF.

The genes are TRBV28 and TRBJ2-1; 8 bases map to TRBD1. The J segment lost 9 bases and the V segment lost 5 bases, leaving 12 bases of the junction unmatched. The CDR3 length is 15 residues. Per the germline V gene, CDR1 is MDHEN and CDR2 is SYDVKM. The DNA of the CDR3 is TGTGCCAGCAGTGATGGACAGGGTCTGCGTGGTGAGCAGTTCTTC. Its translation is CASSDGQGLRGEQFF. Full variable domain (outside the CDR3, taken from reference TRBV28 and TRBJ2-1): DVKVTQSSRYLVKRTGEKVFLECVQDMDHENMFWYRQDPGLGLRLIYFSYDVKMKEKGDIPEGYSVSREKKERFSLILESASTNQTSMYLCASSDGQGLRGEQFFGPGTRLTVL.

V and J are TRBV18 and TRBJ1-1, with 9 bases lining up with TRBD1. Trimming at V came to 3 bases and at J to 6 bases, leaving 5 bases not matched to a gene. This CDR3 comprises 14 residues. The germline V gene has CDR1 KGHSH and CDR2 LQKENI. The CDR3 sequence: CASSPLDRGAEAFF. As DNA, the CDR3 is TGTGCCAGCTCACCCTTGGACAGGGGTGCTGAAGCTTTCTTT. The full variable domain, completed using reference TRBV18 and TRBJ1-1, is NAGVMQNPRHLVRRRGQEARLRCSPMKGHSHVYWYRQLPEEGLKFMVYLQKENIIDESGMPKERFSAEFPKEGPSILRIQQVVRGDSAAYFCASSPLDRGAEAFFGQGTRLTVV.

The rearrangement links TRBV19 to TRBJ2-3; TRBD2 matches 7 bases. V lost 1 base and J lost 0; bases outside the gene matches: 1. Germline assignment: CDR1 LNHDA and CDR2 SQIVND (reference sequence). The CDR3 spans 15 residues. CDR3 in DNA: TGTGCCAGTAGTATAGGGCGGGGGAGCACAGATACGCAGTATTTT. Its protein product is CASSIGRGSTDTQYF.

In its sample, this clone was seen a few times. The chain recombines TRBV10-3 with TRBJ2-1, with 7 positions matching TRBD1. The CDR3 has 15 residues. Germline-derived CDR1 and CDR2 are ENHRY and SYGVKD. The V and J ends lost 4 bases and 4 bases, in that order; junction bases with no gene match: 7. For the CDR3, the DNA is TGTGCCATCAGTGGGGTGGGGACAGTGTACAATGAGCAGTTCTTC. Protein sequence: CAISGVGTVYNEQFF.

The chain is built from TRBV14 and TRBJ1-3; 7 bases agree with TRBD1. This CDR3 has 16 residues. V dropped 4 bases and J dropped 3; count of bases not matched to a gene: 9. Germline-derived CDR1 and CDR2 are SGHDN and FVKESK. The CDR3 nucleotides are TGTGCCAGCAGCCCGGTAGCCGGGACAGTTGGAAACACCATATATTTT. This sequence encodes CASSPVAGTVGNTIYF.

V is TRBV18 and J is TRBJ2-7; 7 positions match TRBD1. The CDR3 extends over 14 amino acids. V lost 4 bases to trimming and J lost 3 bases; unmatched junction nucleotides: 6. CDR1 KGHSH and CDR2 LQKENI come from the germline V gene. CDR3 residues: CASSHRDRSYEQYF. Written as DNA, the CDR3 is TGTGCCAGCTCACATCGGGACAGAAGCTACGAGCAGTACTTC.

The chain has TRBV5-1 and TRBJ2-3; 9 bases match TRBD1. Per the germline V gene, CDR1 is SGHRS and CDR2 is YFSETQ. The trim removed 4 bases at V and 2 bases at J, leaving 5 bases unmatched. The CDR3 extends over 15 amino acids. Written as DNA, the CDR3 is TGCGCCAGCAGCAACAGGGGGCAAGACACAGATACGCAGTATTTT. Amino acid sequence: CASSNRGQDTDTQYF.

A few counts support this clone. This chain connects TRBV6-1 to TRBJ1-5; D remains unclear. V lost 2 bases and J lost 0, with 5 bases in between. The CDR3 totals 14 residues. Per the germline V gene, CDR1 is MNHNS and CDR2 is SASEGT. The chain's CDR3 is CASSENNSNQPQHF. DNA for the CDR3: TGTGCCAGCAGTGAAAACAATAGCAATCAGCCCCAGCATTTT.

V is TRBV4-1 and J is TRBJ2-3; D possibly corresponds to TRBD2 (5 bases). CDR3 length: 15 amino acids. In germline, CDR1 is MGHRA, CDR2 YSYEKL. V was shortened by 0 bases and J by 2 bases, with 9 bases between the two germline ends. CDR3 bases: TGCGCCAGCAGCCAAGATCGGACTTTCACAGATACGCAGTATTTT. Protein product: CASSQDRTFTDTQYF.